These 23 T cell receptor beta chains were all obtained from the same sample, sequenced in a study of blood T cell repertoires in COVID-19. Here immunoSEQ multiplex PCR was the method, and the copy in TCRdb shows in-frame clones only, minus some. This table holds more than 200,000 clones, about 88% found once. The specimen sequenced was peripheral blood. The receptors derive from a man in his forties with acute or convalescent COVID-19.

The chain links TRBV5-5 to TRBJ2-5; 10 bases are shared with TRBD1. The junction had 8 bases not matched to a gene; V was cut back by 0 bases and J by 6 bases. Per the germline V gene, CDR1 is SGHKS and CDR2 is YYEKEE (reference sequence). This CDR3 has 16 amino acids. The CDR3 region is CASSLEETGGVKTQYF. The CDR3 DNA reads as TGTGCCAGCAGCTTGGAGGAGACAGGGGGCGTAAAGACCCAGTACTTC.

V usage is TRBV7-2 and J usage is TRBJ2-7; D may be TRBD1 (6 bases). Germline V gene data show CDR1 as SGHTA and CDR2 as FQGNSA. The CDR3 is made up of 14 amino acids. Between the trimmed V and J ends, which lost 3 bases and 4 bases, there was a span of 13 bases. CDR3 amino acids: CASSLQGTLYEQYF. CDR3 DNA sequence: TGTGCCAGCAGCTTGCAGGGGACGTTATACGAGCAGTACTTC.

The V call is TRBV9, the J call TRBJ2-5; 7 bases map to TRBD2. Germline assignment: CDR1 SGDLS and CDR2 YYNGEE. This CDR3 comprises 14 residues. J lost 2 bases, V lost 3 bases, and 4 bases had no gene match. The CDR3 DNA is TGTGCCAGCAGCGGAGCTAGCGGACAAGAGACCCAGTACTTC. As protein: CASSGASGQETQYF.

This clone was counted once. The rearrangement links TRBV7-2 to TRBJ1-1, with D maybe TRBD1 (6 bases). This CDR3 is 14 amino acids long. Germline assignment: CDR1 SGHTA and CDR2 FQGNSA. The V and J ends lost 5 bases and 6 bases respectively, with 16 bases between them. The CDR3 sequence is CASSVHKGGSEAFF. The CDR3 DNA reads TGTGCCAGCAGCGTACACAAGGGGGGGTCTGAAGCTTTCTTT.

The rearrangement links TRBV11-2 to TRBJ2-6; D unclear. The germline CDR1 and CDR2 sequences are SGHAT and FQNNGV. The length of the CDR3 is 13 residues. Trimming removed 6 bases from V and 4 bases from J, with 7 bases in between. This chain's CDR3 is CASSLTGANVLTF. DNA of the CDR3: TGTGCCAGCAGTCTAACCGGGGCCAACGTCCTGACTTTC.

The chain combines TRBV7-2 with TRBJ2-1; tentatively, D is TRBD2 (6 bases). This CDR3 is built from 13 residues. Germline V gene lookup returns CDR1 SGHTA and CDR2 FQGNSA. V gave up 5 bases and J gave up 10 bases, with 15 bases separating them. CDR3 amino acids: CASSPGTGREQFF. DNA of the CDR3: TGTGCCAGCAGCCCCGGGACTGGCCGGGAGCAGTTCTTC. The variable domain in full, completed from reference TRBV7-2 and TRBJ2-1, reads GAGVSQSPSNKVTEKGKDVELRCDPISGHTALYWYRQSLGQGLEFLIYFQGNSAPDKSGLPSDRFSAERTGGSVSTLTIQRTQQEDSAVYLCASSPGTGREQFFGPGTRLTVL.

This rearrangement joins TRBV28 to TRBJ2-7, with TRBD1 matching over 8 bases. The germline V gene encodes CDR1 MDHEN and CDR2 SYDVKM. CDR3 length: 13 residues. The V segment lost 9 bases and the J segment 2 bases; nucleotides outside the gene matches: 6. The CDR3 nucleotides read TGTGCCAGTATGACAGGGGAGGCCTACGAGCAGTACTTC. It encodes CASMTGEAYEQYF.

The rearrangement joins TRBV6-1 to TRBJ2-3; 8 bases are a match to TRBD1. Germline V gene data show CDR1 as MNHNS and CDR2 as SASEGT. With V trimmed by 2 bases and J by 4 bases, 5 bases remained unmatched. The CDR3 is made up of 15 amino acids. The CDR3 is CASSESQGAADTQYF. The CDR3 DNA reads TGTGCCAGCAGTGAAAGTCAGGGGGCAGCAGATACGCAGTATTTT.

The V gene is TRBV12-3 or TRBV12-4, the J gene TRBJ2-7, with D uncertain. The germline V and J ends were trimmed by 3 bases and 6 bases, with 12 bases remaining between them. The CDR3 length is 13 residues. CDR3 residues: CASSLKIEVEQYF. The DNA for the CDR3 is TGTGCCAGCAGTTTGAAAATAGAAGTCGAGCAGTACTTC.

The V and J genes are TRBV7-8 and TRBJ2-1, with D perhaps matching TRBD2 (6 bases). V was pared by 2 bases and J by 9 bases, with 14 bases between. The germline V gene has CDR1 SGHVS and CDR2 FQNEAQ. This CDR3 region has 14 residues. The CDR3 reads CASSLQGGMGEQFF. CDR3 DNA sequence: TGTGCCAGCAGCTTACAGGGAGGAATGGGTGAGCAGTTCTTC.

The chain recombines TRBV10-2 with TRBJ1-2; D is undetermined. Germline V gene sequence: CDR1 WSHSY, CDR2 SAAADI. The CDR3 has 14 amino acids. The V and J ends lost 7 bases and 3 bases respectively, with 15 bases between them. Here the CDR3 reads CASTQGRAHYGYTF. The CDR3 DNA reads TGCGCCAGCACCCAAGGGAGGGCACACTATGGCTACACCTTC.

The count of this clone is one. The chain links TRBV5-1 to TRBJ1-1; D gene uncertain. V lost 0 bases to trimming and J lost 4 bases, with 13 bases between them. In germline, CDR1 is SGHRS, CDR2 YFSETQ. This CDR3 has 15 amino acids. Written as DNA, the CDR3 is TGCGCCAGCAGCTTGGTCCTGGAAGGGAGCACTGAAGCTTTCTTT. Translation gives CASSLVLEGSTEAFF.

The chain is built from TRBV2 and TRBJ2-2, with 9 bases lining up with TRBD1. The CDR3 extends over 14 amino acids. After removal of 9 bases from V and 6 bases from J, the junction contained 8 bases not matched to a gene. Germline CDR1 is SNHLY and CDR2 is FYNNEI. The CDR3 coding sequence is TGTGCCAGTAGTATAACAGGGGGCCCCGGGGAGCTGTTTTTT. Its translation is CASSITGGPGELFF.

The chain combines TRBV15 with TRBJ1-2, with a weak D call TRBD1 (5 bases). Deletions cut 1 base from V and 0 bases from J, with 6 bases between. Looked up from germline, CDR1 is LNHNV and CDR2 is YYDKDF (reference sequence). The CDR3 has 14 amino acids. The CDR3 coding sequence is TGTGCCACCAGCAGAGGACAGCCTAACTATGGCTACACCTTC. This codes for CATSRGQPNYGYTF.

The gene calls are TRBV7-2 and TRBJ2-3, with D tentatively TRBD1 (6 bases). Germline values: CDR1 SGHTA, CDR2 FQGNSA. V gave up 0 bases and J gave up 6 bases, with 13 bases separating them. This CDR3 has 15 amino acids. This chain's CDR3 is CASSLALPGEDTQYF. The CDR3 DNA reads TGTGCCAGCAGCTTAGCCCTCCCAGGGGAGGATACGCAGTATTTT.

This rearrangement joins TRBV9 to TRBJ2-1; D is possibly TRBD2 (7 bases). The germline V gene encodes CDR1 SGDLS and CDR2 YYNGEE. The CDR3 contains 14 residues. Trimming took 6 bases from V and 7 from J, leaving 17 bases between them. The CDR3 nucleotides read TGTGCCAGCACTCCAGGGGACTACCGTAATGAGCAGTTCTTC. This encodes CASTPGDYRNEQFF.

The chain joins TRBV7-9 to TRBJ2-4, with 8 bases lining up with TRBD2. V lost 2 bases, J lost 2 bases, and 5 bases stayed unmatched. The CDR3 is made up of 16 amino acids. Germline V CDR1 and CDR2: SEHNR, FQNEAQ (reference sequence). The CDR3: CASSLSSGSPKNIQYF. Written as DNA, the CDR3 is TGTGCCAGCAGCTTATCCAGCGGGAGTCCCAAAAACATTCAGTACTTC.

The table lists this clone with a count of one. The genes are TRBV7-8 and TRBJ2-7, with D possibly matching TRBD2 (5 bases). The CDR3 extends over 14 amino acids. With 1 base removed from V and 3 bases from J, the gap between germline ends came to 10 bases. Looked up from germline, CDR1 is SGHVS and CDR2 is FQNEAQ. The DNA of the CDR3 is TGTGCCAGCAGCTTAGAGGCGAGGGTCTACGAGCAGTACTTC. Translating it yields CASSLEARVYEQYF. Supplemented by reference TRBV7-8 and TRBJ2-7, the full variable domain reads GAGVSQSPRYKVAKRGQDVALRCDPISGHVSLFWYQQALGQGPEFLTYFQNEAQLDKSGLPSDRFFAERPEGSVSTLKIQRTQQEDSAVYLCASSLEARVYEQYFGPGTRLTVT.

The CDR3: CASFEGVGYNEQFF. CDR3 in DNA: TGTGCCAGCTTCGAGGGAGTTGGGTACAATGAGCAGTTCTTC. The rearrangement uses TRBV28 and TRBJ2-1; maybe TRBD2 (5 bases). Germline V lookup: CDR1 MDHEN, CDR2 SYDVKM. V lost 8 bases and J lost 4, with 15 bases in between. The CDR3 runs to 14 residues. The full variable domain, with the rest looked up from reference TRBV28 and TRBJ2-1, is DVKVTQSSRYLVKRTGEKVFLECVQDMDHENMFWYRQDPGLGLRLIYFSYDVKMKEKGDIPEGYSVSREKKERFSLILESASTNQTSMYLCASFEGVGYNEQFFGPGTRLTVL.

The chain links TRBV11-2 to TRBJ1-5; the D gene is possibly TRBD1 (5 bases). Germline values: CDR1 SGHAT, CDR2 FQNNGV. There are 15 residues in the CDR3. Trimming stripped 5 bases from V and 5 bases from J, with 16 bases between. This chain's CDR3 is CASSATGGVHQPQHF. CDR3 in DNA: TGTGCCAGCAGCGCCACCGGGGGAGTTCATCAGCCCCAGCATTTT. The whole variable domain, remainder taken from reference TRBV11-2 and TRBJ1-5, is EAGVAQSPRYKIIEKRQSVAFWCNPISGHATLYWYQQILGQGPKLLIQFQNNGVVDDSQLPKDRFSAERLKGVDSTLKIQPAKLEDSAVYLCASSATGGVHQPQHFGDGTRLSIL.

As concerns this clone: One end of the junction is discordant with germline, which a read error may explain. The CDR3 DNA is TGTGCTAGCAGCTTAGTTGGGACGGGGGACACCGGGGAGCTGTTTTTT. Protein sequence: CASSLVGTGDTGELFF. The chain has TRBV7-7 and TRBJ2-2, with D possibly matching TRBD2 (6 bases). CDR1 is SSHAT, CDR2 FNYEAQ, per germline (reference sequence). CDR3 length equals 16 residues.

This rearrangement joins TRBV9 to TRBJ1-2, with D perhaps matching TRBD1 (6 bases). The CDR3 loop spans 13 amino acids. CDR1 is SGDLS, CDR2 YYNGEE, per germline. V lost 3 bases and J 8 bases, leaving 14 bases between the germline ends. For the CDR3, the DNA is TGTGCCAGCAGCGACTGGACAGCAAGGGGCTACACCTTC. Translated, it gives CASSDWTARGYTF.

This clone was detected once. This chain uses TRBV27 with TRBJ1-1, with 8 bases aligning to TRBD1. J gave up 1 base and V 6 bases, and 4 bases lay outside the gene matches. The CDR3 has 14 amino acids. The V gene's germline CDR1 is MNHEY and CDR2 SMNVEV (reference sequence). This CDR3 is CASRPGTGNTEAFF. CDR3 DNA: TGTGCCAGCAGGCCCGGGACAGGGAACACTGAAGCTTTCTTT.